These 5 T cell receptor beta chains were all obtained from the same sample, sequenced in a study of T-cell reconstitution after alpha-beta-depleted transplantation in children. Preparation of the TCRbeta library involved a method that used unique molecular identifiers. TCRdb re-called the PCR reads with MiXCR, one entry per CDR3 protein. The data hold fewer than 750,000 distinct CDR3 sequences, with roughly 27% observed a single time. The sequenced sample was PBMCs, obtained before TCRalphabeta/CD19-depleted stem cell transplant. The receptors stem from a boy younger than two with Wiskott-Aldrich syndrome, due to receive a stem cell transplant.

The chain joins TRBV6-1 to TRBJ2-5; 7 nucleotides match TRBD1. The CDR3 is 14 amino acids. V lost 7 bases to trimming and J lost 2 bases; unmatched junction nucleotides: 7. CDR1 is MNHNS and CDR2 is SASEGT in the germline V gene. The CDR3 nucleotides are TGTGCCAGCACCCCCAGGGGACAGCAAGAGACCCAGTACTTC. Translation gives CASTPRGQQETQYF.

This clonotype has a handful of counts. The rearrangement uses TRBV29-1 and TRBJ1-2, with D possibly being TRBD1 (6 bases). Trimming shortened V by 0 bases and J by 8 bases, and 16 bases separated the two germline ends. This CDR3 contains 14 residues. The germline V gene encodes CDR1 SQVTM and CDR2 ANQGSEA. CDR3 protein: CSVEDQLGAKGYTF. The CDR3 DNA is TGCAGCGTTGAAGATCAGCTGGGGGCAAAAGGCTACACCTTC.

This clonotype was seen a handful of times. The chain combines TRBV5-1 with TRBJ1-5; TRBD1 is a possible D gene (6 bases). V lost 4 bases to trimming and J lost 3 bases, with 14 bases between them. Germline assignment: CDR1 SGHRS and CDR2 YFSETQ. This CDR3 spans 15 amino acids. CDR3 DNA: TGCGCCAGCAGCCGGGACGCAGGGGCCAATCAGCCCCAGCATTTT. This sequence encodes CASSRDAGANQPQHF.

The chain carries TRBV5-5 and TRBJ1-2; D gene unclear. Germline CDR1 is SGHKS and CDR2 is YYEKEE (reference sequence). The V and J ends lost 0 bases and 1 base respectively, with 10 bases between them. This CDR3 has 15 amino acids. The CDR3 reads CASSLVPLGNYGYTF. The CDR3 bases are TGTGCCAGCAGCTTGGTCCCCCTCGGTAACTATGGCTACACCTTC.

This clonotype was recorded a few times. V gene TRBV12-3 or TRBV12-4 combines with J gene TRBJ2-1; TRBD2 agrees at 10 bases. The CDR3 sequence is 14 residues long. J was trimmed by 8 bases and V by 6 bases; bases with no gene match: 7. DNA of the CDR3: TGTGCCAGCAGGGCCACTAGCGGGATATATGAGCAGTTCTTC. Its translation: CASRATSGIYEQFF.